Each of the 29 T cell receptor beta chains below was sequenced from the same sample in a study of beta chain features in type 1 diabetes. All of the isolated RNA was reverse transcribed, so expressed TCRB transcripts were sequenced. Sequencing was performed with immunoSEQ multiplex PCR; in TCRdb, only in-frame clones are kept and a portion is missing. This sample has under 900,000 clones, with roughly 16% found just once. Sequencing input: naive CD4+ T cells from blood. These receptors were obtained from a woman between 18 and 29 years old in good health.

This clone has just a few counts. This CDR3 is CASSFLGTGQSPLHF. In DNA form, the CDR3 reads TGTGCCAGCAGCTTCCTTGGGACAGGGCAGTCACCCCTCCACTTT. V usage is TRBV7-9 and J usage is TRBJ1-6; TRBD1 matches at 9 bases. CDR1 and CDR2 from the germline V gene are SEHNR and FQNEAQ (reference sequence). This CDR3 spans 15 amino acids. Unmatched junction bases numbered 7, after V lost 3 bases and J lost 10 bases.

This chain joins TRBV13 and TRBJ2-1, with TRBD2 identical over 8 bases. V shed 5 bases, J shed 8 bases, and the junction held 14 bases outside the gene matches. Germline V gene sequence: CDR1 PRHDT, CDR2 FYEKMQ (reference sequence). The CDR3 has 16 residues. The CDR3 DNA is TGTGCCAGCAGCCCCAAAGACCCCCGGGAGGGGTATGAGCAGTTCTTC. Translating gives CASSPKDPREGYEQFF.

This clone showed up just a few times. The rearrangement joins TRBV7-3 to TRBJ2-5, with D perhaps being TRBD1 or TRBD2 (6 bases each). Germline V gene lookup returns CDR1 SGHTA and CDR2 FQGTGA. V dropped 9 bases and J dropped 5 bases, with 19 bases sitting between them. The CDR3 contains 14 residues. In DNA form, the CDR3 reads TGTGCCAGGCCGGGGGCGGGATCGTTGGAGACCCAGTACTTC. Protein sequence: CARPGAGSLETQYF.

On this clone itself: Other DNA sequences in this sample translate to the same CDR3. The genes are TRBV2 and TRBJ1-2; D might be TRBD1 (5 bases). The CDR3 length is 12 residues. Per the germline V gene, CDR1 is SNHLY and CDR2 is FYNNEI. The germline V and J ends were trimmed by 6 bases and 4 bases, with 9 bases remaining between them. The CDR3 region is CASSGTGYGYTF. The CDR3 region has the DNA TGTGCCAGCAGCGGGACGGGCTATGGCTACACCTTC.

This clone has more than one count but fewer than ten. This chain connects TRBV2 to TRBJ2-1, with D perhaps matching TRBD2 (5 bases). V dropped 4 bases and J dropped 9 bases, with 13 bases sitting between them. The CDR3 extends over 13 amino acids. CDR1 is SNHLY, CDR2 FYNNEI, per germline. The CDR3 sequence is CASSVLDSSEQFF. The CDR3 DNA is TGTGCCAGCAGTGTACTAGATAGCAGTGAGCAGTTCTTC.

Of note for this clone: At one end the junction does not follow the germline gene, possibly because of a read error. CDR3 bases: TGTGCCATCAGTGACCTAAACCTGAAGGCTGAAGCTTTCTTT. Amino acids: CAISDLNLKAEAFF. V and J are TRBV6-6 and TRBJ1-1; no firm D call. Germline V gene data show CDR1 as MNHNY and CDR2 as SVGAGI (reference sequence). There are 14 residues in the CDR3.

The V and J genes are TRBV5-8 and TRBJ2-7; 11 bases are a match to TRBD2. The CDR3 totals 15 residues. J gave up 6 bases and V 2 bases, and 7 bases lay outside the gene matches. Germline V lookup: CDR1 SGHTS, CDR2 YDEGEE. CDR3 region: CASSLTSGRGSEQYF. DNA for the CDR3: TGTGCCAGCAGCTTAACTAGCGGGAGAGGTTCCGAGCAGTACTTC.

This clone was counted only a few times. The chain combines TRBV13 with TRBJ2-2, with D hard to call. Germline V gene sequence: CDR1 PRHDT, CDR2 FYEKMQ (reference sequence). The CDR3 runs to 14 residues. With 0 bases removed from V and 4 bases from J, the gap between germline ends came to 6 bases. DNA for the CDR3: TGTGCCAGCAGCTTAGGCCCGGGCACCGGGGAGCTGTTTTTT. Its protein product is CASSLGPGTGELFF.

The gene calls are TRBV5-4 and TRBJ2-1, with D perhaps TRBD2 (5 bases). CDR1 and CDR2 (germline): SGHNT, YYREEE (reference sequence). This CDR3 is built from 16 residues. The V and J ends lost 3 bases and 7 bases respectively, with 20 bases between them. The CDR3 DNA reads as TGTGCCAGCAGCTCTAAGGGAGCCCCCATAAAGAATGAGCAGTTCTTC. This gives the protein CASSSKGAPIKNEQFF.

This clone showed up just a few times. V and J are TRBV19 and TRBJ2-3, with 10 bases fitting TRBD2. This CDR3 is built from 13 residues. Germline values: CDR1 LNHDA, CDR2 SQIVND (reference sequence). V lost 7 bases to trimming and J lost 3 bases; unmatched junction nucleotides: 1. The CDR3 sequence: CASKLAGTDTQYF. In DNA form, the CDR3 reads TGTGCCAGTAAACTAGCGGGGACAGATACGCAGTATTTT.

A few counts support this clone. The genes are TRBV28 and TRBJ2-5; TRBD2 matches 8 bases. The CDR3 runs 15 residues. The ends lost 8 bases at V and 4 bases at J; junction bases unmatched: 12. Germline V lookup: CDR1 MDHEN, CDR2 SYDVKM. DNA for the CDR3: TGTGCCAGCTCGAGCGCGGCGGGAGGACTAGAGACCCAGTACTTC. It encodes CASSSAAGGLETQYF. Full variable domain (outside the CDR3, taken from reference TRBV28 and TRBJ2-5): DVKVTQSSRYLVKRTGEKVFLECVQDMDHENMFWYRQDPGLGLRLIYFSYDVKMKEKGDIPEGYSVSREKKERFSLILESASTNQTSMYLCASSSAAGGLETQYFGPGTRLLVL.

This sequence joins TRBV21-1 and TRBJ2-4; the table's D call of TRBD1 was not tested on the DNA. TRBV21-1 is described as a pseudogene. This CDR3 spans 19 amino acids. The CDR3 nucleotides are TGTGCCAGCAGCACAAAAGCTTTGCCCCAACACAGAACAAAAAACATTCAGTACTTC. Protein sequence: CASSTKALPQHRTKNIQYF.

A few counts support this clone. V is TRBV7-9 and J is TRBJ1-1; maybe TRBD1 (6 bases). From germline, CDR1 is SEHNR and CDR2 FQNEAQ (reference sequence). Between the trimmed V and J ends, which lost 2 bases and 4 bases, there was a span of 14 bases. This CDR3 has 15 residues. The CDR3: CASSLLGASSTEAFF. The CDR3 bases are TGTGCCAGCAGCTTATTGGGGGCTAGCTCCACTGAAGCTTTCTTT.

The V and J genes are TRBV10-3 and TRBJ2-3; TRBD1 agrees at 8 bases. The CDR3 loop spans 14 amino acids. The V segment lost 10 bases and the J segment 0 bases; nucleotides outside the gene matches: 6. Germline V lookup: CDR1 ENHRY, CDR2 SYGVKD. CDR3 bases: TGTGCCACCACAGGGGGGACTAGCACAGATACGCAGTATTTT. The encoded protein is CATTGGTSTDTQYF.

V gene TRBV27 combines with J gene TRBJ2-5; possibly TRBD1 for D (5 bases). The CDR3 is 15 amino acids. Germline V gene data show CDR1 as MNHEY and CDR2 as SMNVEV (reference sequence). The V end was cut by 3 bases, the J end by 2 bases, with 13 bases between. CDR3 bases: TGTGCCAGCAGTTTTAGGGGCCGACTGCAAGAGACCCAGTACTTC. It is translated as CASSFRGRLQETQYF.

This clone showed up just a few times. The DNA of the CDR3 is TGCGCCAGCAGCCAAGATCTTGGAGGGGATTTATACAATGAGCAGTTCTTC. Translation: CASSQDLGGDLYNEQFF. This chain joins TRBV4-3 and TRBJ2-1; TRBD2 is a possible D gene (6 bases). CDR1 and CDR2 (germline): LGHNA, YSLEER. There are 17 residues in the CDR3. The V end lost 0 bases, the J end lost 4 bases, and 16 bases lay between the germline ends.

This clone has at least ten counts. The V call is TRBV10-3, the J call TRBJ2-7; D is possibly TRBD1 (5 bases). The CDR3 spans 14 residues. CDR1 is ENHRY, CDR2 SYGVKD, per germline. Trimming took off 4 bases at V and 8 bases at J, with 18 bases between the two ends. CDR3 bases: TGTGCCATCAGTGGCACCTCGGCCTCAGGGCAGCAGTACTTC. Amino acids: CAISGTSASGQQYF.

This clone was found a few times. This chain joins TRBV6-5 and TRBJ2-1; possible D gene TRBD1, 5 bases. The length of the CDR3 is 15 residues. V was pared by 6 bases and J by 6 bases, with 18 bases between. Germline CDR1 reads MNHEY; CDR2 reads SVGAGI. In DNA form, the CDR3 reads TGTGCCAGCAGCCAGGGCCCCAGATACGGCAATGAGCAGTTCTTC. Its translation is CASSQGPRYGNEQFF.

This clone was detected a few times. The CDR3 spells CASSYQIGGYTF. Written as DNA, the CDR3 is TGTGCCAGCAGTTACCAGATTGGGGGCTACACCTTC. The V gene is TRBV6-5, the J gene TRBJ1-2; D is ambiguous. V lost 2 bases to trimming and J lost 8 bases, with 9 bases between them. This CDR3 comprises 12 residues. Germline CDR1 MNHEY, CDR2 SVGAGI.

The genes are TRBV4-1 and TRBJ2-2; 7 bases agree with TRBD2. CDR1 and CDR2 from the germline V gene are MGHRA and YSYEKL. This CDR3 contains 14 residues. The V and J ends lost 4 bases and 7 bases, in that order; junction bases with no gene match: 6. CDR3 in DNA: TGCGCCAGCAGCCGCACTAGCGCGGACGGGGAGCTGTTTTTT. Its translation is CASSRTSADGELFF.

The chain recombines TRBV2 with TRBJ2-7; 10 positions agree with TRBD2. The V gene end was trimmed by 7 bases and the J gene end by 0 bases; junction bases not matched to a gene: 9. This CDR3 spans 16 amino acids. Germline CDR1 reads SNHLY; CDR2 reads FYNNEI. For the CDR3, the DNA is TGTGCCAGCAAGCAGGCTAGCGGGAGTTACTCCTACGAGCAGTACTTC. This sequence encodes CASKQASGSYSYEQYF.

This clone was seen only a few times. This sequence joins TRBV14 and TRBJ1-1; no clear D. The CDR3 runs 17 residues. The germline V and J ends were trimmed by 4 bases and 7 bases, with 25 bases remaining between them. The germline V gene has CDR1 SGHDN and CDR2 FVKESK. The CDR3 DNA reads TGTGCCAGCAGCCCCCTCGTTGGGGTATACAGCGGGGATGAAGCTTTCTTT. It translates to CASSPLVGVYSGDEAFF.

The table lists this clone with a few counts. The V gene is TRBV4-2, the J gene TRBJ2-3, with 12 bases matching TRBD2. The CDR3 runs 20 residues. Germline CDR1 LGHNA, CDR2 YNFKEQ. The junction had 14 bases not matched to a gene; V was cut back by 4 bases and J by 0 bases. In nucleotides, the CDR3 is TGTGCCAGCAGCCGGGCCGGGACTAGCGGGTTTATGACTAGCACAGATACGCAGTATTTT. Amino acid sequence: CASSRAGTSGFMTSTDTQYF.

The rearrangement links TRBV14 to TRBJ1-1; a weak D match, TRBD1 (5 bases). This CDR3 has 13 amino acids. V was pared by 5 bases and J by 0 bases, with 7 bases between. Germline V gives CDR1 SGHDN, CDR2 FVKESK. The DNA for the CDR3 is TGTGCCAGCAGCGCGACAGTGAACACTGAAGCTTTCTTT. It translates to CASSATVNTEAFF. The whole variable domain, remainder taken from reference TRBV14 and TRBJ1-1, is EAGVTQFPSHSVIEKGQTVTLRCDPISGHDNLYWYRRVMGKEIKFLLHFVKESKQDESGMPNNRFLAERTGGTYSTLKVQPAELEDSGVYFCASSATVNTEAFFGQGTRLTVV.

The CDR3 is CASSLALAGGYNEQFF. CDR3 coding DNA: TGTGCCAGCAGCTTAGCCCTAGCGGGAGGCTACAATGAGCAGTTCTTC. The J gene is TRBJ2-1, the V gene TRBV7-2; 11 bases line up with TRBD2. The germline gives CDR1 SGHTA, CDR2 FQGNSA. The CDR3 covers 16 residues. V dropped 0 bases and J dropped 3; count of bases not matched to a gene: 1.

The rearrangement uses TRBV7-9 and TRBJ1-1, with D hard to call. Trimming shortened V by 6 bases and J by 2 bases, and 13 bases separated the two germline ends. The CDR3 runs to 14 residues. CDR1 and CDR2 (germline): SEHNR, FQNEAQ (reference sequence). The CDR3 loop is CASSRSGANTEAFF. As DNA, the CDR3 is TGTGCCAGCAGTCGGTCGGGAGCCAACACTGAAGCTTTCTTT.

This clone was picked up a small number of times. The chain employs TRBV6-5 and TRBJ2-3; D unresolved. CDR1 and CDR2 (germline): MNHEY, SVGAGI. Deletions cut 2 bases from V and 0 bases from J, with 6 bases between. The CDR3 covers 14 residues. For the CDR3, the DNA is TGTGCCAGCAGTTACCGCCTGAGCACAGATACGCAGTATTTT. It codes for CASSYRLSTDTQYF.

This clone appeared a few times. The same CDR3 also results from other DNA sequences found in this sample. The CDR3 loop is CASSLSDRDNEQFF. The DNA of the CDR3 is TGTGCCAGCAGTTTATCGGACAGAGACAATGAGCAGTTCTTC. This chain links TRBV28 with TRBJ2-1, with D maybe TRBD1 (6 bases). V was trimmed by 1 base and J by 5 bases, leaving 9 bases between them. CDR1 and CDR2 (germline): MDHEN, SYDVKM. The CDR3 runs to 14 residues.

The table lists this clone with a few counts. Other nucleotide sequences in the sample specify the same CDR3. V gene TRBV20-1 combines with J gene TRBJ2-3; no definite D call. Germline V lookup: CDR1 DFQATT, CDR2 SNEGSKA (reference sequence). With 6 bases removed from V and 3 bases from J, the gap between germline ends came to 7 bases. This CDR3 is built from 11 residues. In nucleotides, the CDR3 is TGCAGTGCGCCAAAGACAGATACGCAGTATTTT. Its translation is CSAPKTDTQYF.